This passage covers 2 T cell receptor beta chains from one sample sequenced in a study of shared clonotypes between healthy human individuals. Assay: immunoSEQ multiplex PCR; the TCRdb copy retains only in-frame clones and omits some. The profile shows 2.3 million or so clones, roughly 93% of them singletons. The specimen was naive CD4+ T cells from PBMCs. Regarding subset: CD45RA+ positively selected. All receptors derive from a man between 18 and 29 years old in good health. Some clones in this sample may be carry-over from other donors' samples.

The V gene is TRBV11-2, the J gene TRBJ2-5; a possible D gene is TRBD1 (6 bases). This CDR3 region has 15 residues. Germline values: CDR1 SGHAT, CDR2 FQNNGV. Trimming took 1 base from V and 0 from J, leaving 9 bases between them. The CDR3 DNA reads as TGTGCCAGCAGCTTAGTCCGGGACAACCAAGAGACCCAGTACTTC. Translation gives CASSLVRDNQETQYF.

The CDR3 reads CASSRTSGGTDTQYF. The CDR3 nucleotides read TGCGCCAGCAGCCGGACTAGCGGGGGCACAGATACGCAGTATTTT. The chain joins TRBV5-1 to TRBJ2-3; 12 bases fit TRBD2. CDR3 length: 15 amino acids. Germline CDR1 SGHRS, CDR2 YFSETQ. J lost 1 base, V lost 4 bases, and 1 base had no gene match.